This passage covers 11 T cell receptor beta chains from one sample sequenced in a study of beta chain features in type 1 diabetes. Expressed TCRB transcripts were sequenced, since all the RNA that had been isolated was reverse transcribed. Profiling relied on immunoSEQ multiplex PCR, and the TCRdb table lists in-frame clones only, not all of them. The sample holds under 550,000 clones, about an eighth seen once. Sequencing input: naive CD4+ T cells from blood. These receptors were taken from a woman between 18 and 29 years old in good health.

The chain joins TRBV25-1 to TRBJ1-1; D remains unclear. CDR3 length: 12 residues. From germline, CDR1 is MGHDK and CDR2 SYGVNS. Trimming left V 0 bases short and J 7 bases short, with 6 bases between. As DNA, the CDR3 is TGTGCCAGCAGTGAATATGGGTTTGAAGCTTTCTTT. Protein product: CASSEYGFEAFF.

This chain joins TRBV27 and TRBJ2-5; possible D gene TRBD1, 5 bases. Trimming left V 4 bases short and J 4 bases short, with 16 bases between. The CDR3 runs 15 residues. Germline values: CDR1 MNHEY, CDR2 SMNVEV (reference sequence). CDR3 nucleotide sequence: TGTGCCAGCAGTTGGTCAGGGTTGAAGGCAGAGACCCAGTACTTC. Translating it yields CASSWSGLKAETQYF.

This chain links TRBV7-8 with TRBJ2-7, with D unresolved. The V and J ends lost 10 bases and 4 bases respectively, with 14 bases between them. Germline loops: CDR1 SGHVS, CDR2 FQNEAQ. This CDR3 comprises 12 residues. The CDR3 is CANIKGRYEQYV. The DNA of the CDR3 is TGTGCCAATATTAAGGGAAGGTACGAGCAGTACGTC.

This rearrangement joins TRBV4-3 to TRBJ2-1, with 10 bases matching TRBD2. V trimming: 5 bases; J trimming: 4 bases; junction bases outside the gene matches: 8. The CDR3 spans 16 residues. Germline V lookup: CDR1 LGHNA, CDR2 YSLEER. The CDR3 reads CASSGLAATTYNEQFF. CDR3 coding DNA: TGCGCCAGCAGCGGACTAGCGGCCACCACTTACAATGAGCAGTTCTTC.

This clone has a handful of counts. The rearrangement links TRBV7-3 to TRBJ2-1, with 10 nucleotides matching TRBD2. Unmatched junction bases numbered 7, after V lost 3 bases and J lost 8 bases. The CDR3 length is 15 residues. The germline V gene has CDR1 SGHTA and CDR2 FQGTGA. CDR3 region: CASSLRGLAIYEQFF. CDR3 bases: TGTGCCAGCAGCTTGAGGGGACTAGCGATCTATGAGCAGTTCTTC.

The chain employs TRBV5-6 and TRBJ2-6; D is unresolved. The V gene lost 1 base and the J gene lost 0 bases, with 8 bases spanning the gap. This CDR3 region has 16 residues. In germline, CDR1 is SGHDT, CDR2 YYEEEE. The DNA for the CDR3 is TGTGCCAGCAGCTTGAGAGACAACTCTGGGGCCAACGTCCTGACTTTC. Residues: CASSLRDNSGANVLTF. Full variable domain (rest looked up from reference TRBV5-6 and TRBJ2-6): DAGVTQSPTHLIKTRGQQVTLRCSPKSGHDTVSWYQQALGQGPQFIFQYYEEEERQRGNFPDRFSGHQFPNYSSELNVNALLLGDSALYLCASSLRDNSGANVLTFGAGSRLTVL.

This clone was counted a few times. This chain connects TRBV6-6 to TRBJ2-1; D is possibly TRBD2 (5 bases). There are 16 residues in the CDR3. V lost 6 bases and J lost 2, with 17 bases in between. The V gene's germline CDR1 is MNHNY and CDR2 SVGAGI (reference sequence). CDR3 region: CASSRYRRTAYNEQFF. Here the CDR3 DNA reads TGTGCCAGCAGCCGATATCGCCGGACTGCCTACAATGAGCAGTTCTTC.

V and J are TRBV4-3 and TRBJ1-1, with D maybe TRBD1 (5 bases). V lost 1 base and J 2 bases, leaving 8 bases between the germline ends. Per germline, CDR1 LGHNA and CDR2 YSLEER. This CDR3 spans 14 amino acids. CDR3 sequence (DNA): TGCGCCAGCAGCCAAGGGACATTTAACACTGAAGCTTTCTTT. It codes for CASSQGTFNTEAFF.

The chain recombines TRBV6-5 with TRBJ2-5; D is ambiguous. Trimming removed 7 bases from V and 1 base from J, with 13 bases in between. This CDR3 is 14 amino acids long. In germline, CDR1 is MNHEY, CDR2 SVGAGI. The CDR3 here is CASTHVAAQETQYF. The DNA of the CDR3 is TGTGCCAGCACCCACGTGGCAGCCCAAGAGACCCAGTACTTC.

The CDR3 loop is CASATRTGRQETQYF. As DNA, the CDR3 is TGTGCCAGCGCAACTCGGACAGGACGCCAAGAGACCCAGTACTTC. The chain combines TRBV9 with TRBJ2-5, with 7 bases aligning to TRBD1. V lost 7 bases to trimming and J lost 1 base; unmatched junction nucleotides: 10. Germline-derived CDR1 and CDR2 are SGDLS and YYNGEE. The CDR3 extends over 15 amino acids. Full variable domain (remainder filled in from reference TRBV9 and TRBJ2-5): DSGVTQTPKHLITATGQRVTLRCSPRSGDLSVYWYQQSLDQGLQFLIQYYNGEERAKGNILERFSAQQFPDLHSELNLSSLELGDSALYFCASATRTGRQETQYFGPGTRLLVL.

The chain couples TRBV29-1 to TRBJ2-1; TRBD1 matches 10 bases. The CDR3 covers 14 residues. Germline V gene lookup returns CDR1 SQVTM and CDR2 ANQGSEA. V lost 3 bases, J lost 9 bases, and 8 bases stayed unmatched. DNA of the CDR3: TGCAGCGTTGAGACAGGGGGCCATTCTGGTGAGCAGTTCTTC. This translates into CSVETGGHSGEQFF.